One T cell receptor (beta chain) is described in this entry. Its specificity is unknown. These data originate in a study of cytomegalovirus exposure and HLA in healthy donors. V was shortened by 2 bases and J by 6 bases, with 10 bases between the two germline ends. From germline, CDR1 is SGHRS and CDR2 YFSETQ. The CDR3 is made up of 13 amino acids. Study-wide points: In vitro data verified a few CMV-associated chains as specific for CMV antigens. Further analysis was carried out later, and it showed several of the most significant clusters appearing linked to common viral pathogens.

The PCR contained 60 Vbeta and 13 Jbeta primers. Repertoires were generated with immunoSEQ multiplex PCR, while TCRdb's copy carries only in-frame clones and drops some. Here the sample spans around 150,000 clones, about 80% being singletons. This clonotype was sampled from a man in his late teens or twenties in good health and CMV-seronegative. Specimen: PBMCs. The rearrangement uses TRBV5-1 and TRBJ2-3, with D unclear. CDR3: CASSLFPGDTQYF. The CDR3 coding sequence is TGCGCCAGCAGCTTATTCCCTGGCGATACGCAGTATTTT.